The 14 T cell receptor beta chains in this list originate from one sample, sequenced in a study of beta chain features in type 1 diabetes. The whole isolated RNA underwent reverse transcription, so sequencing captured expressed TCRB transcripts. Assay: immunoSEQ multiplex PCR; the TCRdb copy retains only in-frame clones and omits some. The table has 120,000 to 150,000 clones, about 44% seen once; the top ten hold around 0.45%. The sample comprised Tregs from blood. All receptors come from a man aged 18 to 30 in good health.

A few counts support this clone. CDR3 DNA: TGTGCCAGCAGCTTTACTAGCGGGAGAGGAGAGACCCAGTACTTC. Translated: CASSFTSGRGETQYF. V and J are TRBV7-9 and TRBJ2-5, with 11 nucleotides matching TRBD2. The CDR3 has 15 amino acids. Germline CDR1 is SEHNR and CDR2 is FQNEAQ (reference sequence). V gave up 3 bases and J gave up 4 bases; unmatched junction bases: 4.

The chain is built from TRBV27 and TRBJ2-7; D is unclear. Germline V gives CDR1 MNHEY, CDR2 SMNVEV (reference sequence). This CDR3 contains 13 residues. V lost 6 bases to trimming and J lost 3 bases, with 12 bases between them. This CDR3 is CASSQTRRYEQYF. The CDR3 coding sequence is TGTGCCAGCAGCCAGACTCGACGCTACGAGCAGTACTTC.

The chain combines TRBV29-1 with TRBJ2-5; the match to TRBD2 covers 9 bases. CDR1 is SQVTM, CDR2 ANQGSEA, per germline. The CDR3 is 15 residues long. Trimming took 2 bases from V and 8 from J; bases not matched to a gene: 12. This chain's CDR3 is CSVETLAGRPDTQYF. The CDR3 coding sequence is TGCAGCGTTGAAACCCTAGCGGGACGGCCTGATACCCAGTACTTC.

This chain joins TRBV2 and TRBJ1-5, with D maybe TRBD1 (5 bases). CDR3 length: 14 amino acids. The V and J ends lost 4 bases and 3 bases respectively, with 10 bases between them. Per germline, CDR1 SNHLY and CDR2 FYNNEI. CDR3 sequence reads: CASSVRGFNQPQHF. For the CDR3, the DNA is TGTGCCAGCAGTGTTAGGGGTTTCAATCAGCCCCAGCATTTT.

This clone has just a few counts. This chain links TRBV4-3 with TRBJ2-2; 7 bases line up with TRBD1. Trimming removed 0 bases from V and 2 bases from J; junction bases left unmatched: 3. This CDR3 comprises 16 residues. In germline, CDR1 is LGHNA, CDR2 YSLEER. The DNA of the CDR3 is TGCGCCAGCAGCCAAGAGGCAGGGGGTAACACCGGGGAGCTGTTTTTT. This encodes CASSQEAGGNTGELFF.

V and J are TRBV7-6 and TRBJ2-1, with 9 bases lining up with TRBD1. The CDR3 consists of 15 residues. The germline V gene has CDR1 SGHVS and CDR2 FNYEAQ. J gave up 5 bases and V 4 bases, and 6 bases lay outside the gene matches. CDR3 amino acids: CASSSQGASNNEQFF. The CDR3 nucleotides are TGTGCCAGCAGCTCACAGGGGGCTAGTAACAATGAGCAGTTCTTC.

This sequence joins TRBV25-1 and TRBJ2-1; D gene ambiguous. The V and J ends lost 1 base and 7 bases respectively, with 5 bases between them. CDR3 length: 12 amino acids. Germline V gene data show CDR1 as MGHDK and CDR2 as SYGVNS. In DNA form, the CDR3 reads TGTGCCAGCAGTGAATTCGTAAATGAGCAGTTCTTC. It encodes CASSEFVNEQFF.

The rearrangement links TRBV7-2 to TRBJ1-5; 8 bases match TRBD1. This CDR3 is 15 amino acids long. CDR1 and CDR2 from the germline V gene are SGHTA and FQGNSA. The J segment lost 5 bases and the V segment lost 5 bases, leaving 8 bases of the junction unmatched. CDR3 sequence reads: CASSVQQGVDQPQHF. CDR3 in DNA: TGTGCCAGCAGCGTGCAACAGGGGGTGGATCAGCCCCAGCATTTT.

The rearrangement links TRBV5-4 to TRBJ2-6; 9 bases are a match to TRBD2. V gave up 0 bases and J gave up 2 bases; unmatched junction bases: 6. Germline V gene data show CDR1 as SGHNT and CDR2 as YYREEE (reference sequence). There are 18 residues in the CDR3. CDR3 DNA: TGTGCCAGCAGCTTGGCGGGTAGCGGGAGTGCTGGGGCCAACGTCCTGACTTTC. It codes for CASSLAGSGSAGANVLTF.

This clone has a handful of counts. The rearrangement joins TRBV25-1 to TRBJ2-2; possibly TRBD1 for D (5 bases). Trimming removed 4 bases from V and 2 bases from J, with 8 bases in between. Germline CDR1 and CDR2: MGHDK and SYGVNS. The CDR3 extends over 14 amino acids. CDR3 sequence reads: CASSVRGNTGELFF. For the CDR3, the DNA is TGTGCCAGCAGTGTTAGGGGTAACACCGGGGAGCTGTTTTTT.

The chain has TRBV27 and TRBJ2-5; D is possibly TRBD2 (5 bases). V was pared by 3 bases and J by 7 bases, with 18 bases between. The CDR3 sequence is 15 residues long. In germline, CDR1 is MNHEY, CDR2 SMNVEV (reference sequence). The DNA for the CDR3 is TGTGCCAGCAGTTTCACCCATCTTGACCGGGGGACCCAGTACTTC. Residues: CASSFTHLDRGTQYF.

This chain uses TRBV9 with TRBJ2-5; no firm D call. Per the germline V gene, CDR1 is SGDLS and CDR2 is YYNGEE. The CDR3 totals 11 residues. V shed 4 bases and J shed 2 bases, with 3 bases lying between them. The CDR3 loop reads CASSLQETQYF. The CDR3 coding sequence is TGTGCCAGCAGCCTTCAAGAGACCCAGTACTTC.

This chain uses TRBV7-9 with TRBJ1-2; tentatively, D is TRBD1 (5 bases). This CDR3 spans 14 amino acids. The V end lost 1 base, the J end lost 8 bases, and 14 bases lay between the germline ends. Germline CDR1 SEHNR, CDR2 FQNEAQ (reference sequence). The CDR3 DNA reads as TGTGCCAGCAGCTTAGAGTCCAGGTGGGGCGGCTACACCTTC. This sequence encodes CASSLESRWGGYTF.

The gene calls are TRBV7-9 and TRBJ2-3; perhaps TRBD2 as D (6 bases). Trimming shortened V by 3 bases and J by 8 bases, and 12 bases separated the two germline ends. This CDR3 comprises 13 residues. Germline loops: CDR1 SEHNR, CDR2 FQNEAQ (reference sequence). CDR3: CASSLNAGSTQYF. The CDR3 nucleotides are TGTGCCAGCAGCTTGAATGCGGGGAGTACGCAGTATTTT.